The clone carrying this TCR beta chain was counted a single time. V shed 4 bases and J shed 4 bases, with 10 bases lying between them. The CDR3 contains 13 residues. Germline assignment: CDR1 MNHNS and CDR2 SASEGT. Sequenced by immunoSEQ multiplex PCR; TCRdb stores in-frame clones only, minus some. The data hold under 90,000 clones, with around 90% observed a single time. The data were obtained in a study of T cell changes during pregnancy in multiple sclerosis. The receptor was isolated from a female donor in good health, enrolled as a control in a pregnancy study. The input for sequencing was peripheral blood, taken in the second trimester of pregnancy. The chain is built from TRBV6-1 and TRBJ2-5; no clear D gene. CDR3 nucleotides: TGTGCCAGCAGTGTCGTAGAAGCAGAGACCCAGTACTTC. It codes for CASSVVEAETQYF.